This T cell receptor beta chain came from a study of a mutant IDH1 vaccine in newly diagnosed glioma. Study summary: Sex among treated patients split about 60% male, roughly 38% female; mean age was around 40 years. General study points: Pseudoprogression seemingly bore no relation to changes in top peripheral T cell clonotypes.

As concerns this clone: Antigen specificity is unknown.

The sample's time point: baseline, week 1 (first vaccination visit). Documented treatment: pre-vaccination baseline after standard-of-care therapy. Each donor presented with a new WHO grade 3 or 4 astrocytoma that tested IDH1-mutant and showed ATRX loss. This table comes from immunoSEQ multiplex PCR, and its TCRdb copy is limited to in-frame clones, with some not included. Here the sample spans roughly 84,000 clones, about 80% being singletons. Germline V gene lookup returns CDR1 SEHNR and CDR2 FQNEAQ (reference sequence). The CDR3 is 14 amino acids. Deletions cut 6 bases from V and 1 base from J, with 12 bases between.

The TCR sequence derives from a man aged 40-49 years with glioma. Some clones in this sample may be carry-over from other donors' samples. Sequenced here: PBMCs, sampled from a glioma patient treated with radiotherapy, temozolomide or both. The chain joins TRBV7-9 to TRBJ1-1; D possibly corresponds to TRBD1 (5 bases). CDR3 coding DNA: TGTGCCAGCAGTACCGGGGGTGGGAACACTGAAGCTTTCTTT. This codes for CASSTGGGNTEAFF.